This T cell receptor beta chain comes out of a study of CD8 T cell repertoires and HIV-1 epitope variants. Whole-study context: Each of Twenty-five Gag and Nef epitope peptides stimulated a separate culture. Enriched T cells were co-cultured with equal autologous T cell-negative cells. Study findings and constraints: Beta chains alone show antigen proliferation, not cytokine profile or function.

As regards this clone: Its cognate antigen is unknown.

Repertoires were generated with immunoSEQ multiplex PCR, while TCRdb's copy carries only in-frame clones and drops some. This sample has 4,000 to 5,500 clones, with approximately 67% found just once. This CDR3 spans 13 amino acids. V was cut by 7 bases and J by 4 bases, with 13 bases left in between. The V gene's germline CDR1 is SGHVS and CDR2 FNYEAQ. This clonotype originated in a male donor with HIV. The chain uses TRBV7-6 and TRBJ1-1, with no clear D. Sequenced material: cultured CD8+ T cells derived from PBMCs. The CDR3 DNA is TGTGCCAGCAAGGACGGAACGGGCACTGAAGCTTTCTTT. This translates into CASKDGTGTEAFF.